This T cell receptor (beta chain) was identified in a study of CXCR3-negative and CXCR3-positive naive CD8 T cells. Looking at the study overall: Per library, roughly 1.5 +/- 0.3 million reads; about 150 million TRB reads overall.

Definition of naive CD8+ T cells rested on a CD45RO-CCR7+CD27+CD95- profile. A word on this clonotype: The antigen remains unidentified.

Study-wide findings and caveats: Memory CD8+ T cell repertoires were far less diverse than both naive subsets. TRB CDR3s of CXCR3-positive naive cells were more hydrophobic than those of CXCR3-negative naive cells. CD5 surface expression was similar among naive subsets, and TCR strength was estimated by inference from TRB CDR3 properties.

Via 5' RACE with UMI labels, TRB cDNA libraries were prepared. TCRdb derives one entry per CDR3 protein from the 5' RACE reads, leaving out DNA. The data show roughly 99,000 distinct CDR3 sequences, and the top ten clones hold around 0.99%. The receptor comes from a human donor in good health. Some clones in this sample may be carry-over from other donors' samples. Sequenced: naive CXCR3+ CD8+ T cells from blood. Subset denoted: CD45RO-CCR7+CD27+CD95- naive CD8+ T cells expressing CXCR3 (TNR3+).

This chain's CDR3 is CASSLVIEETQYF. This sequence joins TRBV5-1 and TRBJ2-5. CDR1 is SGHRS, CDR2 YFSETQ, per germline. The CDR3 is made up of 13 amino acids.